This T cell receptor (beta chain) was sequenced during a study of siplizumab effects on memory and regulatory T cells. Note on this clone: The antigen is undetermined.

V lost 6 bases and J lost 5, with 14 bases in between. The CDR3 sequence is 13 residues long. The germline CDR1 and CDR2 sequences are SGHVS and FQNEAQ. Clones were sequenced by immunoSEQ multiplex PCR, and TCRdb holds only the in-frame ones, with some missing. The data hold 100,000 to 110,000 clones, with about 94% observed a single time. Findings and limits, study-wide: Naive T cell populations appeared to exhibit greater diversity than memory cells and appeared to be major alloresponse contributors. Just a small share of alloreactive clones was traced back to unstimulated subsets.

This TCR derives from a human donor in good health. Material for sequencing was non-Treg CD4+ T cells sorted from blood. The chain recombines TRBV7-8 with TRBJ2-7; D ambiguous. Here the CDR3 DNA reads TGTGCCAGCAGACCATACGCCCGGGACGAGCAGTACTTC. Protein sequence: CASRPYARDEQYF.